This TCR beta chain was recovered during a study of T cells in localized non-small cell lung cancer. This clone was seen only once. Its antigen is still unknown. This CDR3 has 15 amino acids. Deletions cut 0 bases from V and 4 bases from J, with 13 bases between. Germline loops: CDR1 SGHNT, CDR2 YYREEE (reference sequence). Libraries were prepared by immunoSEQ multiplex PCR; TCRdb keeps only in-frame clonotypes and omits some of them. The sample lists 75,000 to 80,000 clones; around 90% were seen once. General observations from the study: Uninvolved adjacent lung showed higher T cell clonality than tumor. Multi-region tumor sequencing was not done, so intratumor heterogeneity could not be excluded.

This specimen was peripheral blood, taken before any cancer treatment. The clonotype comes from a woman aged 35-75 years with stage I squamous cell lung carcinoma. The chain links TRBV5-4 to TRBJ1-2, with a possible D match to TRBD1 (6 bases). The CDR3 sequence is CASSLEGVRGYGYTF. CDR3 DNA sequence: TGTGCCAGCAGCTTGGAGGGGGTCAGGGGCTATGGCTACACCTTC.